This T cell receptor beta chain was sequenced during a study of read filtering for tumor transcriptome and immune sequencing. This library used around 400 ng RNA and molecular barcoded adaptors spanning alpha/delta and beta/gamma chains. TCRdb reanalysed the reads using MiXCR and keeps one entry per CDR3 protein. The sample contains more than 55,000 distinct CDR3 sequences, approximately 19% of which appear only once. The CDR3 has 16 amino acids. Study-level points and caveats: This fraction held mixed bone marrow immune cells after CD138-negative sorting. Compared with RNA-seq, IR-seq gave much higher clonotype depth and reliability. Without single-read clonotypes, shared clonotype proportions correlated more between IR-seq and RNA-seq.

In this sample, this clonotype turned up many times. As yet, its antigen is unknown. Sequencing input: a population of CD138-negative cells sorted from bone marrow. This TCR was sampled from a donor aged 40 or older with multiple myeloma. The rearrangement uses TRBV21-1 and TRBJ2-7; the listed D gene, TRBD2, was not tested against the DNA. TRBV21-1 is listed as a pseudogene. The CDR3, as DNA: TGTGCCAGCAGCAACCCCCTAGCGGGGTGCTCCTACGAGCAGTACTTC. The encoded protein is CASSNPLAGCSYEQYF.